The 13 T cell receptor beta chains in this list originate from one sample, sequenced in a study of beta chain features in type 1 diabetes. The study reverse transcribed the entire isolated RNA, so it sequenced expressed TCRB transcripts. The table came from immunoSEQ multiplex PCR; TCRdb's copy has only in-frame clones and leaves some out. This sample has around 500,000 clones, with 25% to 35% found just once. Sequenced input: naive CD4+ T cells from blood. The receptors derive from a man in his late teens or twenties in good health.

The chain combines TRBV4-3 with TRBJ2-1, with D possibly being TRBD1 or TRBD2 (5 bases each). In germline, CDR1 is LGHNA, CDR2 YSLEER. Trimming removed 0 bases from V and 8 bases from J, with 11 bases in between. The CDR3 runs to 14 residues. In DNA, the CDR3 is TGCGCCAGCAGCCAAGAGGGGGTCCTTGATGAGCAGTTCTTC. Its translation is CASSQEGVLDEQFF.

This sequence joins TRBV29-1 and TRBJ2-7; possibly TRBD1 for D (6 bases). Germline V gene sequence: CDR1 SQVTM, CDR2 ANQGSEA. There are 15 residues in the CDR3. The V end lost 7 bases, the J end lost 6 bases, and 25 bases lay between the germline ends. The CDR3 loop reads CSARIFGSGDREQYF. The CDR3 DNA reads TGCAGCGCCCGAATTTTTGGTTCAGGGGATCGCGAGCAGTACTTC.

This chain links TRBV29-1 with TRBJ2-1; 7 bases line up with TRBD2. V lost 4 bases, J lost 5 bases, and 5 bases stayed unmatched. Per the germline V gene, CDR1 is SQVTM and CDR2 is ANQGSEA. This CDR3 has 13 residues. The CDR3 DNA reads TGCAGCGTTGTGACTAGCTGGGACAATGAGCAGTTCTTC. The encoded protein is CSVVTSWDNEQFF.

J is TRBJ2-7 and V is TRBV7-2, with D possibly TRBD2 on 5 matching bases. The CDR3 consists of 15 residues. V was pared by 1 base and J by 1 base, with 11 bases between. The germline V gene encodes CDR1 SGHTA and CDR2 FQGNSA. CDR3 sequence (DNA): TGTGCCAGCAGCTTAGGGGTGGGAGATTCCTACGAGCAGTACTTC. This gives the protein CASSLGVGDSYEQYF.

The CDR3 DNA sequence: TGTGCCTGGAGTACCCAAAGGACCTACGAGCAGTACTTC. As protein: CAWSTQRTYEQYF. The chain couples TRBV30 to TRBJ2-7; the D is unclear. The V gene's germline CDR1 is GTSNPN and CDR2 SVGIG (reference sequence). The CDR3 extends over 13 amino acids. V was trimmed by 2 bases and J by 2 bases, leaving 10 bases between them. Full variable domain (missing parts from reference TRBV30 and TRBJ2-7): SQTIHQWPATLVQPVGSPLSLECTVEGTSNPNLYWYRQAAGRGLQLLFYSVGIGQISSEVPQNLSASRPQDRQFILSSKKLLLSDSGFYLCAWSTQRTYEQYFGPGTRLTVT.

The chain employs TRBV6-1 and TRBJ2-7; 7 bases line up with TRBD1. This CDR3 region has 18 residues. With 3 bases clipped from V and 0 bases from J, the junction kept 14 bases outside the gene matches. Germline CDR1 is MNHNS and CDR2 is SASEGT. CDR3 DNA: TGTGCCAGCAGTGACCCCGACAGGGCCCGAGCCTACTCCTACGAGCAGTACTTC. This encodes CASSDPDRARAYSYEQYF.

The chain recombines TRBV4-3 with TRBJ2-2, with no clear D. CDR3 length: 16 residues. Per germline, CDR1 LGHNA and CDR2 YSLEER. V lost 0 bases, J lost 4 bases, and 12 bases lay in between. CDR3 protein: CASSQDVLQLTGELFF. In DNA form, the CDR3 reads TGCGCCAGCAGCCAAGATGTCCTCCAGCTCACCGGGGAGCTGTTTTTT.

The chain employs TRBV27 and TRBJ2-1, with TRBD2 identical over 10 bases. The CDR3 is 13 residues long. V shed 6 bases, J shed 8 bases, and the junction held 4 bases outside the gene matches. Germline CDR1 and CDR2: MNHEY and SMNVEV (reference sequence). CDR3 sequence (DNA): TGTGCCAGCAGCAAGCGGGAGGGCTATGAGCAGTTCTTC. It specifies CASSKREGYEQFF.

Comments on this clone: The limits of the CDR3 on the DNA are not certain, so only TCRdb's listed CDR3 is given. The J gene is TRBJ1-1, the V gene TRBV19. The germline gives CDR1 LNHDA, CDR2 SQIVND (reference sequence). With termini counted, the CDR3 has 14 amino acids. This CDR3 is CASSILAGNTEAFF.

The chain has TRBV28 and TRBJ1-5; 7 positions match TRBD1. CDR1 and CDR2 from the germline V gene are MDHEN and SYDVKM. The CDR3 consists of 14 residues. J lost 5 bases, V lost 6 bases, and 7 bases had no gene match. In DNA form, the CDR3 reads TGTGCCAGCAGCCAAGGACAGGACCATCAGCCCCAGCATTTT. Protein: CASSQGQDHQPQHF.

The table lists this clone with a few counts. The V and J genes are TRBV30 and TRBJ2-7, with D maybe TRBD1 (6 bases). The CDR3 loop spans 13 amino acids. From germline, CDR1 is GTSNPN and CDR2 SVGIG (reference sequence). The V gene lost 1 base and the J gene lost 5 bases, with 12 bases spanning the gap. CDR3 nucleotides: TGTGCCTGGAGTGCGACAGGAATCGACGAGCAGTACTTC. It translates to CAWSATGIDEQYF.

A single count supports this clone. Additional DNA sequences in this sample encode the identical CDR3. The DNA of the CDR3 is TGTGCCTGGAGTAGGGGCGAAACTAATGAAAAACTGTTTTTT. Residues: CAWSRGETNEKLFF. The J gene is TRBJ1-4, the V gene TRBV30; a possible D gene is TRBD1 (5 bases). The germline V and J ends were trimmed by 2 bases and 1 base, with 8 bases remaining between them. CDR1 and CDR2 (germline): GTSNPN, SVGIG (reference sequence). The CDR3 is 14 amino acids.

The rearrangement joins TRBV11-2 to TRBJ1-4; the match to TRBD1 covers 12 bases. J was trimmed by 1 base and V by 5 bases; bases with no gene match: 8. The germline gives CDR1 SGHAT, CDR2 FQNNGV. This CDR3 is built from 18 residues. This CDR3 reads CASSLAGTGGRTNEKLFF. Written as DNA, the CDR3 is TGTGCCAGCAGCCTAGCGGGGACAGGGGGCAGAACTAATGAAAAACTGTTTTTT.